The rows below give T cell receptor beta chains drawn from one sample of a study of blood T cells in healthy people across ages. TCRdb reprocessed the 5' RACE reads with MiXCR, giving one entry per CDR3 protein. The sample holds 760,000 or so distinct CDR3 sequences, roughly 25% seen once. This sample also belongs to another study, concerning T cells of mothers and their children.

Sequencing was done on a sample of blood. Receptors originate from a boy aged 5-17 years in good health. Each CDR3 is given with its conserved first and last residue. Fields, in order: CDR3 DNA, CDR3 protein, clone size, J gene, D gene, V gene. D genes are given only for firm matches. The size field is filled for only some rows; it gives once, few, many or a size class.

TGTGTCAGCAGCCAAGAAGGGCTTCCAAGCTCCTACGAGCAGTACTTC CVSSQEGLPSSYEQYF . TRBJ2-7 . TRBV4-2
TGTGCCAGCAGCGAGGGGGGGTTGGAGAATGAGCAGTTCTTC CASSEGGLENEQFF . TRBJ2-1 . TRBV9
TGTGCCAGCAGTTCAACGGGACAGGGGAATTCACCCCTCCACTTT CASSSTGQGNSPLHF few TRBJ1-6 TRBD1 TRBV6-6
TGTGCGGTTGGATGGCGGCTCACAGATACGCAGTATTTT CAVGWRLTDTQYF . TRBJ2-3 . TRBV6-2/TRBV6-3
TGTGCCAGCAGCCTTTGGACAGGCTCAAGCAATCAGCCCCAGCATTTT CASSLWTGSSNQPQHF few TRBJ1-5 TRBD1 TRBV7-9
TGTGCCAGCAGCAGAAACGGCAGGGTAGAGACCCAGTACTTC CASSRNGRVETQYF few TRBJ2-5 . TRBV7-3
TGTGCCAGCAGCCGTAGCGGGGAAAACTCCTACGAGCAGTACTTC CASSRSGENSYEQYF . TRBJ2-7 TRBD2 TRBV7-2
TGCGCCAGCAGCCAAGACCCAGCGGGAGGCACAGATACGCAGTATTTT CASSQDPAGGTDTQYF . TRBJ2-3 TRBD2 TRBV4-1
TGTGCCACAGAGGGGACTTCGAGCGATGAGCAGTTCTTC CATEGTSSDEQFF . TRBJ2-1 . TRBV10-3
TGCGCCAGCAGCCATCCGGGACGGAGCTCCTACAATGAGCAGTTCTTC CASSHPGRSSYNEQFF few TRBJ2-1 . TRBV4-1
TGTGCCAGCAGCGTTACAGGGAGCACTGAAGCTTTCTTT CASSVTGSTEAFF . TRBJ1-1 . TRBV9
TGTGCCACCAGTCCAAGCGGGACCTACAATGAGCAGTTCTTC CATSPSGTYNEQFF . TRBJ2-1 TRBD2 TRBV24-1
TGCGCCAGCAGCTTTGGAAGGGCTCTCGATTCACCCCTCCACTTT CASSFGRALDSPLHF . TRBJ1-6 . TRBV5-1
TGTGCCAGCAGCCATACTACTTCAACAGGGGGCTTCTCCTGCGAGCAGTACTTC CASSHTTSTGGFSCEQYF . TRBJ2-7 TRBD1 TRBV11-1
TGTGCCATCAGACGAGACAGGGACCTCACAGATACGCAGTATTTT CAIRRDRDLTDTQYF . TRBJ2-3 TRBD1 TRBV10-3
TGTGCCAGCAGCCCGGGGGGGAGGGAAGTCTACGAGCAGTACTTC CASSPGGREVYEQYF few TRBJ2-7 TRBD2 TRBV7-9
TGTGCCAGCAGTGAACTGCCTAGCGGGAGGGCCGGTGAGACCCAGTACTTC CASSELPSGRAGETQYF . TRBJ2-5 TRBD2 TRBV6-1
TGTGCCAGCAGTTACTCAGGAGGGGGCTACAATGAGCAGTTCTTC CASSYSGGGYNEQFF . TRBJ2-1 . TRBV6-5
TGTGCCAGCAGTTTAAGTTTTTTGTCCCGCGGTGAAAAACTGTTTTTT CASSLSFLSRGEKLFF . TRBJ1-4 . TRBV12-3/TRBV12-4
TGTGCCAGCAGCCCGGGGACTAGCGGGAGGGCCTTGGGTGAGCAGTTCTTC CASSPGTSGRALGEQFF . TRBJ2-1 TRBD2 TRBV11-2
TGCGCCAGCAGCCAGGCCGGGACAGGGTCCTACAATGAGCAGTTCTTC CASSQAGTGSYNEQFF . TRBJ2-1 TRBD1 TRBV4-3
TGCAGTGCTAGAGATGGGCGGCGGGGGTCAGATACGCAGTATTTT CSARDGRRGSDTQYF . TRBJ2-3 TRBD2 TRBV20-1
TGTGCCAGCAGCTTGGGGGCGGGGGGTTCGGATGAGCAGTTCTTC CASSLGAGGSDEQFF few TRBJ2-1 TRBD2 TRBV7-9
TGTGCCAGCAGCCAAGTACCCGAAGGAGAGCAGTACTTC CASSQVPEGEQYF few TRBJ2-7 . TRBV3-1
TGTGCCTGCCAAACTAGCGAACTTCACAATGAGCAGTTCTTC CACQTSELHNEQFF few TRBJ2-1 TRBD2 TRBV6-1
TGCGCCAGCAGCCACCGACAGGGTCTCTACACTGAAGCTTTCTTT CASSHRQGLYTEAFF . TRBJ1-1 TRBD1 TRBV4-1
TGTGCCACCAGCAGAGATTCCCAGGGATCCTATGGCTACACCTTC CATSRDSQGSYGYTF . TRBJ1-2 . TRBV15
TGTGCCAGCAAGACAGGTCCCTCCTCTGGAAACACCATATATTTT CASKTGPSSGNTIYF few TRBJ1-3 . TRBV6-5
TGTGCCAGCAGTAAAGAGGACAGAGTTTACAATGAGCAGTTCTTC CASSKEDRVYNEQFF . TRBJ2-1 . TRBV2
TGTGCCAGCAGCCAAGGTAGCGGGGCATACTACGAGCAGTACTTC CASSQGSGAYYEQYF few TRBJ2-7 TRBD2 TRBV4-2
TGTGCCACCAGTGATTTTGAGCGGGGGGACCAAGAGACCCAGTACTTC CATSDFERGDQETQYF . TRBJ2-5 TRBD2 TRBV24-1
TGTGCCAGCAGCGATAGGGGGCTAGCGGGGGGCGGAGAGACCCAGTACTTC CASSDRGLAGGGETQYF few TRBJ2-5 TRBD2 TRBV7-2
TGTGCCAGCAGGGGCCTTGATGAGCAGTTCTTC CASRGLDEQFF . TRBJ2-1 . TRBV27
TGTGCCAGCAGCCCAGAGGGACGCACAGATACGCAGTATTTT CASSPEGRTDTQYF . TRBJ2-3 . TRBV7-2
TGTGCCAGCAGTTTTGTAGAAGGAACGGGACAGGGGACAGATACGCAGTATTTT CASSFVEGTGQGTDTQYF . TRBJ2-3 TRBD1 TRBV28
TGCAGCGTTACAGGGGGTCGCTCCTACGAGCAGTACTTC CSVTGGRSYEQYF few TRBJ2-7 TRBD1 TRBV29-1
TGCAGTGCTAGAGTGGGGGGGCAGGAGACCCAGTACTTC CSARVGGQETQYF many TRBJ2-5 . TRBV20-1
TGTGCCAGCAGCACCATACAGGGGCTCACAGATACGCAGTATTTT CASSTIQGLTDTQYF . TRBJ2-3 TRBD1 TRBV2
TGTGCCAGCAGCTTAATCGCTAGCGGGGGGAAGAGTGAGCAGTTCTTC CASSLIASGGKSEQFF . TRBJ2-1 TRBD2 TRBV7-8
TGTGCCAGCAGTTTAGACACTTACACCGGGGAGCTGTTTTTT CASSLDTYTGELFF few TRBJ2-2 . TRBV12-3/TRBV12-4
TGTGCCAGCAGCCGTGGACAGGGACTCTATGGCTACACCTTC CASSRGQGLYGYTF few TRBJ1-2 TRBD1 TRBV7-9
TGTGCCTGCAGTAGGAGTGCAACTAATGAAAAACTGTTTTTT CACSRSATNEKLFF few TRBJ1-4 . TRBV28
TGTGCCAGCAGCCTCGGGTACGGACAGCTTGAAAAACTGTTTTTT CASSLGYGQLEKLFF . TRBJ1-4 . TRBV7-9
TGTGCCAGCAGTCCGGGGATGTGGCGGGGTTCCCTCCAAGAGACCCAGTACTTC CASSPGMWRGSLQETQYF . TRBJ2-5 . TRBV12-3/TRBV12-4
TGTGCCAGCGCCAAAGGGAAGGGTCGGGGTAGTTTACCCGGGGAGCTGTTTTTT CASAKGKGRGSLPGELFF . TRBJ2-2 . TRBV21-1
TGCAGTGCTAGAGACCCCAGGGGCTCCTACGAGCAGTGCTTC CSARDPRGSYEQCF . TRBJ2-7 . TRBV20-1
TGTGCCAGCAGTCACCGCCTCCTGGAGACCCAGTACTTC CASSHRLLETQYF . TRBJ2-5 . TRBV28
TGCAGTGCTAGAGATGAAGCAGGGGGAGGCTACACCTTC CSARDEAGGGYTF . TRBJ1-2 TRBD1 TRBV20-1
TGTGCCACCAGTGACGACAGGGGGTCGGGAGCTAGCAATGAGCAGTTCTTC CATSDDRGSGASNEQFF . TRBJ2-1 TRBD1 TRBV24-1
TGCGCCAGCAGCTTGGAAGCGGGGATCACAGATACGCAGTATTTT CASSLEAGITDTQYF few TRBJ2-3 TRBD2 TRBV5-1
TGCGCCAGCAGCTGGCGGGCCGGGGAGCTGTTTTTT CASSWRAGELFF . TRBJ2-2 . TRBV5-1
TGTGCCAGCAGTCGTCTAGCGGGAGGGCTAAGGGACATACTCTACGAGCAGTACTTC CASSRLAGGLRDILYEQYF . TRBJ2-7 TRBD2 TRBV27
TGTGCCAGCAGTCTTGGAACATATAGCAATCAGCCCCAGCATTTT CASSLGTYSNQPQHF few TRBJ1-5 . TRBV12-3/TRBV12-4
TGTGCCAGCAGTTTACATCTAGCGGGAGGAACGAATGAGCAGTTCTTC CASSLHLAGGTNEQFF few TRBJ2-1 TRBD2 TRBV27
TGTGCCAGCAGCCCCGGTGCGGGAGGCACAGATACGCAGTATTTT CASSPGAGGTDTQYF . TRBJ2-3 TRBD2 TRBV11-2